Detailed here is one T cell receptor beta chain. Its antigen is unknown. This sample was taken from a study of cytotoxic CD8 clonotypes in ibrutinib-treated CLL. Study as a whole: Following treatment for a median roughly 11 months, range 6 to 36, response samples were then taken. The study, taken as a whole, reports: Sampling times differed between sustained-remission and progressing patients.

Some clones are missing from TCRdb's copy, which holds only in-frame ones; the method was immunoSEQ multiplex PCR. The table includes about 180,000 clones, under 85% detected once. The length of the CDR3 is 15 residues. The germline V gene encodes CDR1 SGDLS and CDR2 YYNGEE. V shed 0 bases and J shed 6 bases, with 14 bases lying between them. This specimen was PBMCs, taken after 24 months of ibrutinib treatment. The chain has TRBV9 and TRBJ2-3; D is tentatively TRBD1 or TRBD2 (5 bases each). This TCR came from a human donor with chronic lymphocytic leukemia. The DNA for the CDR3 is TGTGCCAGCAGCGTAGAAGGGGACGGAGTCGATACGCAGTATTTT. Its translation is CASSVEGDGVDTQYF.